The 10 T cell receptor beta chains below all came from one sample that was sequenced in a study of human T cells and chemical hapten exposure. Described time point: pre-sensitization, week 0. Treatment meaning: therapeutic diphenylcyclopropenone sensitization with weekly scalp DPC. TCRdb itself ran the RACE reads through MiXCR, one entry per CDR3 protein. Among 200,000 to 300,000 distinct CDR3 sequences listed, 7% to 10% were seen once. The material sequenced was whole blood, taken in connection with sensitization to the hapten diphenylcyclopropenone (DPC). The source is a woman in her thirties or forties with alopecia areata. Some clones in this sample may be carry-over from other donors' samples.

This chain uses TRBV12-3 or TRBV12-4 with TRBJ1-2; 7 bases are a match to TRBD1. This CDR3 comprises 13 residues. J gave up 3 bases and V 6 bases, and 4 bases lay outside the gene matches. The CDR3 loop reads CASRTGEDYGYTF. As DNA, the CDR3 is TGTGCCAGCAGAACAGGGGAGGACTATGGCTACACCTTC.

This clonotype was observed a handful of times. CDR3 in DNA: TGTGCGTCGGGGGACAGGGTGTCTGAAGCTTTCTTT. Translation gives CASGDRVSEAFF. V is TRBV6-5 and J is TRBJ1-1; TRBD1 agrees at 9 bases. CDR3 length: 12 residues. Germline CDR1 is MNHEY and CDR2 is SVGAGI.

This chain connects TRBV7-2 to TRBJ2-3; D possibly corresponds to TRBD2 (5 bases). This CDR3 contains 15 residues. The germline V gene has CDR1 SGHTA and CDR2 FQGNSA. The V end lost 6 bases, the J end lost 0 bases, and 13 bases lay between the germline ends. This chain's CDR3 is CASRSAVVSTDTQYF. CDR3 sequence (DNA): TGTGCCAGCAGATCAGCGGTGGTTAGCACAGATACGCAGTATTTT.

There are many counts of this clonotype. V is TRBV28 and J is TRBJ2-3; unclear D gene. The germline V and J ends were trimmed by 2 bases and 2 bases, with 8 bases remaining between them. Germline lookup yields CDR1 MDHEN and CDR2 SYDVKM. The CDR3 totals 14 residues. CDR3 region: CASSLASHTDTQYF. The CDR3 DNA is TGTGCCAGCAGTTTAGCAAGCCACACAGATACGCAGTATTTT. Full variable domain (missing parts from reference TRBV28 and TRBJ2-3): DVKVTQSSRYLVKRTGEKVFLECVQDMDHENMFWYRQDPGLGLRLIYFSYDVKMKEKGDIPEGYSVSREKKERFSLILESASTNQTSMYLCASSLASHTDTQYFGPGTRLTVL.

This clonotype has only a few counts. The chain recombines TRBV27 with TRBJ2-1; no reliable D call. Looked up from germline, CDR1 is MNHEY and CDR2 is SMNVEV (reference sequence). The CDR3 contains 11 residues. V was trimmed by 3 bases and J by 9 bases, leaving 6 bases between them. CDR3 residues: CASSFYGEQFF. The CDR3 bases are TGTGCCAGCAGTTTTTACGGTGAGCAGTTCTTC.

J is TRBJ1-4 and V is TRBV14; the match to TRBD1 covers 8 bases. The CDR3 has 16 amino acids. The ends lost 0 bases at V and 7 bases at J; junction bases unmatched: 7. Germline V gene lookup returns CDR1 SGHDN and CDR2 FVKESK. The DNA for the CDR3 is TGTGCCAGCAGCCAAGATGGCAGGGGGCGAAGTGAAAAACTGTTTTTT. Translated: CASSQDGRGRSEKLFF.

The rearrangement joins TRBV6-2 or TRBV6-3 to TRBJ2-1, with TRBD2 identical over 11 bases. Germline V CDR1 and CDR2: MNHEY, SVGEGT. Trimming took 1 base from V and 6 from J; bases not matched to a gene: 8. This CDR3 region has 17 residues. CDR3 in amino acids: CASSYLPTSGSLNEQFF. The CDR3 DNA reads as TGTGCCAGCAGTTACTTGCCCACTAGCGGGAGCCTCAATGAGCAGTTCTTC.

This chain joins TRBV7-2 and TRBJ2-3; the match to TRBD2 covers 9 bases. CDR3 length equals 16 residues. CDR1 SGHTA and CDR2 FQGNSA come from the germline V gene. The V and J ends lost 4 bases and 0 bases, in that order; junction bases with no gene match: 5. CDR3 nucleotide sequence: TGTGCCAGCAGCTCCAGACTAGCGGATAGCACAGATACGCAGTATTTT. Translating gives CASSSRLADSTDTQYF. Supplemented by reference TRBV7-2 and TRBJ2-3, the full variable domain reads GAGVSQSPSNKVTEKGKDVELRCDPISGHTALYWYRQSLGQGLEFLIYFQGNSAPDKSGLPSDRFSAERTGGSVSTLTIQRTQQEDSAVYLCASSSRLADSTDTQYFGPGTRLTVL.

At least ten counts were recorded for this clonotype. DNA of the CDR3: TGTGCCAGCAGCTTAGGGGTTCCCGATGAAGCTTTCTTT. Protein product: CASSLGVPDEAFF. This chain uses TRBV5-4 with TRBJ1-1, with a tentative D call TRBD1 (5 bases). CDR1 is SGHNT and CDR2 is YYREEE in the germline V gene (reference sequence). This CDR3 spans 13 amino acids. V lost 2 bases and J 7 bases, leaving 12 bases between the germline ends.

This clonotype was seen ten or more times. The chain employs TRBV6-5 and TRBJ2-1, with D tentatively TRBD1 (6 bases). V was cut by 5 bases and J by 5 bases, with 16 bases left in between. Germline values: CDR1 MNHEY, CDR2 SVGAGI. This CDR3 is 15 amino acids long. The CDR3 loop reads CASSRTGQLDNEQFF. Written as DNA, the CDR3 is TGTGCCAGCAGTCGAACCGGACAGCTAGACAATGAGCAGTTCTTC.